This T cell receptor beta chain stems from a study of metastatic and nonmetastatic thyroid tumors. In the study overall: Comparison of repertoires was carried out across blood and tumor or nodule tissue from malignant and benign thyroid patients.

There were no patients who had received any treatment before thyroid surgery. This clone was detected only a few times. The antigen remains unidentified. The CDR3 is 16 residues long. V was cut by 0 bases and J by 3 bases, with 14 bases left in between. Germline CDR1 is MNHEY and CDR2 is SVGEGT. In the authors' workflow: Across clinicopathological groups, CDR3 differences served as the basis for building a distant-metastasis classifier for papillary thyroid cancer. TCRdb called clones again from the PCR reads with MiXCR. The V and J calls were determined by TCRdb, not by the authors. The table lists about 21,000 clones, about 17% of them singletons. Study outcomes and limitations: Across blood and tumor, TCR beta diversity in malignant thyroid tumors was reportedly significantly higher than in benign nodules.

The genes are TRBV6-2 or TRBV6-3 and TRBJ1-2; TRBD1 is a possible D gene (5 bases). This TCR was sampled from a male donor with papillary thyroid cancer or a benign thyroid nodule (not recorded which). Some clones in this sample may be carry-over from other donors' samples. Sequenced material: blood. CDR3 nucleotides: TGTGCCAGCAGTTACTCTCTGGGGGGATGGGACTATGGCTACACCTTC. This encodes CASSYSLGGWDYGYTF.